This TCR beta chain is drawn from a study of tumor-infiltrating lymphocytes in oesophageal squamous cell carcinoma. There are 11 residues in the CDR3. The ends were cut back, 0 bases at V and 5 bases at J, with 1 base in the middle. Per the germline V gene, CDR1 is SGHVS and CDR2 is FNYEAQ. This clonotype was detected a few times. MiXCR, run by TCRdb on the PCR reads, gives a single entry per CDR3 protein. The table shows 15,000 to 20,000 distinct CDR3 sequences, with about 40% occurring only once. The V and J genes are TRBV7-6 and TRBJ2-5; no reliable D call. Specimen: blood. The source is a female donor with esophageal squamous cell carcinoma. CDR3 DNA: TGTGCCAGCAGCTTAGCGGAGACCCAGTACTTC. This sequence encodes CASSLAETQYF.